These T cell receptor beta chains were read from a single sample in a study of STAT5B mutations in CD4+ large granular lymphocyte leukemia. Profiling relied on immunoSEQ multiplex PCR, and the TCRdb table lists in-frame clones only, not all of them. The table has about 35,000 clones, approximately 67% seen once. Sequencing was carried out using CD4+ T cells from blood buffy coats. The receptors come from a human donor in good health. Both conserved end residues are part of each CDR3. Fields, in order: J gene, clone size, V gene, D gene, CDR3 DNA, CDR3 protein. D genes are given only for firm matches. Rows give clone size only sometimes, using once, few, many, or a class for an expanded clone.

J: TRBJ2-5
size: .
V: TRBV5-1
D: TRBD2
DNA: TGCGCCAGCAGCAGCGGGACTAGCGGGGGTGGGGAGACCCAGTACTTC
CDR3: CASSSGTSGGGETQYF

J: TRBJ1-5
size: .
V: TRBV6-1
D: TRBD1
DNA: TGTGCCAGCAGTGAAGAGGGGGCCAATCAGCCCCAGCATTTT
CDR3: CASSEEGANQPQHF

J: TRBJ1-1
size: .
V: TRBV19
D: .
DNA: TGTGCCAGTAGTATTAAGGGGATGAACACTGAAGCTTTCTTT
CDR3: CASSIKGMNTEAFF

J: TRBJ2-3
size: .
V: TRBV19
D: .
DNA: TGTGCCAGTAGGGATCGGAGGGCTAGCACAGATACGCAGTATTTT
CDR3: CASRDRRASTDTQYF

J: TRBJ1-1
size: few
V: TRBV6-5
D: TRBD1
DNA: TGTGCCAGCAGTGATATACAGGGGGACACTGAAGCTTTCTTT
CDR3: CASSDIQGDTEAFF

J: TRBJ2-7
size: .
V: TRBV6-1
D: TRBD2
DNA: TGTGCCAGCTACAGGGCGGGGGGCGAGCAGTACTTC
CDR3: CASYRAGGEQYF

J: TRBJ2-5
size: once
V: TRBV15
D: .
DNA: TGTGCCACCAGAGGCGGTGGGCCCCAAGAGACCCAGTACTTC
CDR3: CATRGGGPQETQYF

J: TRBJ1-1
size: .
V: TRBV4-1
D: TRBD1
DNA: TGCGCCAGCAGCCAGGCAGGGGGCAGGGGTAACACTGAAGCTTTCTTT
CDR3: CASSQAGGRGNTEAFF

J: TRBJ2-2
size: .
V: TRBV9
D: .
DNA: TGTGCCAGCAGCGTAGGTGGGGGAGCGAACACCGGGGAGCTGTTTTTT
CDR3: CASSVGGGANTGELFF

J: TRBJ1-1
size: few
V: TRBV6-1
D: .
DNA: TGTGCCAGCACCAGAAAGTCGGGGGCCGGCACTGAAGCTTTCTTT
CDR3: CASTRKSGAGTEAFF

J: TRBJ1-5
size: .
V: TRBV7-9
D: .
DNA: TGTGCCAGCAGCTTGGCGGCAGAGTATCAGCCCCAGCATTTT
CDR3: CASSLAAEYQPQHF

J: TRBJ1-2
size: .
V: TRBV10-3
D: .
DNA: TGTGCCATCAGTGATAGAACAATTTATGGCTACACCTTC
CDR3: CAISDRTIYGYTF

J: TRBJ2-2
size: few
V: TRBV12-5
D: .
DNA: TGTGCTAGTGGTTGGGACTTGTCTACCGGGGAGCTGTTTTTT
CDR3: CASGWDLSTGELFF

J: TRBJ2-3
size: .
V: TRBV5-4
D: .
DNA: TGTGCCAGCAGCTCCGGAGTCTTTGCGATAACTAGCACAGATACGCAGTATTTT
CDR3: CASSSGVFAITSTDTQYF

J: TRBJ1-3
size: once
V: TRBV12-5
D: .
DNA: TGTGCTAGCGGCGGTCGGCGTCTTTCTGGAAACACCATATATTTT
CDR3: CASGGRRLSGNTIYF

J: TRBJ2-2
size: .
V: TRBV18
D: TRBD1
DNA: TGTGCCAGCTCACCAAGGGGATCGGGACAGGGCAACACCGGGGAGCTGTTTTTT
CDR3: CASSPRGSGQGNTGELFF

J: TRBJ2-1
size: .
V: TRBV19
D: .
DNA: TGTGCCAGTAGTGGGGTCGGGGGAAGCTCCTACAATGAGCAGTTCTTC
CDR3: CASSGVGGSSYNEQFF

J: TRBJ2-7
size: few
V: TRBV2
D: .
DNA: TGTGCCAGCAGGGAAGGGTTCGACGAGCAGTACTTC
CDR3: CASREGFDEQYF

J: TRBJ2-3
size: .
V: TRBV6-6
D: TRBD2
DNA: TGTGCCAGCAGTTACTCAGCGGGGGGGCCTGAAGATACGCAGTATTTT
CDR3: CASSYSAGGPEDTQYF

J: TRBJ1-4
size: few
V: TRBV7-8
D: .
DNA: TGTGCCAGCAGCCAGGCCCGTTTCTCTGAAAAACTGTTTTTT
CDR3: CASSQARFSEKLFF

J: TRBJ1-1
size: medium-sized
V: TRBV27
D: .
DNA: TGTGCCAGCAGTTTAGAGGGGCCGAACACTGAAGCTTTCTTT
CDR3: CASSLEGPNTEAFF

J: TRBJ2-2
size: .
V: TRBV13
D: .
DNA: TGTGCCAGCACCCGTCGGTTTGCCGGGGAGCTGTTTTTT
CDR3: CASTRRFAGELFF